This TCR beta chain was identified during a study of CD8 T cells in ankylosing spondylitis. The trim removed 6 bases at V and 7 bases at J, leaving 15 bases unmatched. The CDR3 extends over 16 amino acids. In the case of this clonotype: It may be a read error: a sequence one base away is much more abundant.

It was by quantitative 5'-RACE with molecular barcodes that TCR beta libraries were made. TCRdb independently ran MiXCR on the 5' RACE reads; one entry per CDR3 protein. The repertoire holds 85,000 to 100,000 distinct CDR3 sequences, with about 8.3% as singletons. This rearrangement joins TRBV12-3 or TRBV12-4 to TRBJ2-5; 9 bases agree with TRBD1. The sample comprised blood, either unsorted or a sorted T cell fraction (not recorded which). This TCR was sampled from a male donor with ankylosing spondylitis or in good health (not recorded which). CDR3 bases: TGTGCCAGCAGCCTAGGGGGGACAGGGAACGCAGCGACCCAGTACTTC. Translated, it gives CASSLGGTGNAATQYF.